Listed below are T cell receptor beta chains from one sample, sequenced in a study of cytomegalovirus exposure and HLA in healthy donors. TCRdb's table, derived via immunoSEQ multiplex PCR, lists solely in-frame clones and lacks some. This table has around 300,000 clones, roughly 90% appearing once. Sequencing was done on a sample of PBMCs. These receptors all come from a man in his thirties or forties in good health and CMV-seronegative. Each CDR3 is given with its conserved first and last residue. The order of the fields is V gene, J gene, clone size, D gene, CDR3 DNA, CDR3 protein. A D gene is named only where the DNA matches it firmly. The size field is filled for only some rows; it gives once, few, many or a size class.

v_gene: TRBV19; j_gene: TRBJ1-2; abundance: NA; d_gene: TRBD1; CDR3nt: TGTGCCAGTAGTAGAGACAGGGGAAATAACTATGGCTACACCTTC; CDR3aa: CASSRDRGNNYGYTF
v_gene: TRBV6-5; j_gene: TRBJ2-2; abundance: NA; d_gene: TRBD1; CDR3nt: TGTGCCAGCAGTTCCGCCGGGACAGGGCATATCGGGGAGCTGTTTTTT; CDR3aa: CASSSAGTGHIGELFF
v_gene: TRBV7-8; j_gene: TRBJ2-1; abundance: NA; d_gene: NA; CDR3nt: TGTGCCAGCAGCTCCAGGGATTCTTCTAGTGAGCAGTTCTTC; CDR3aa: CASSSRDSSSEQFF
v_gene: TRBV13; j_gene: TRBJ1-1; abundance: NA; d_gene: NA; CDR3nt: TGTGCCAGCAGCTTTTCGCGGACTCAGATGCTATTGAACACTGAAGCTTTCTTT; CDR3aa: CASSFSRTQMLLNTEAFF
v_gene: TRBV5-6; j_gene: TRBJ2-7; abundance: NA; d_gene: NA; CDR3nt: TGTGCCAGCAGCGCGGCCTACGAGCAGTACTTC; CDR3aa: CASSAAYEQYF
v_gene: TRBV10-3; j_gene: TRBJ1-6; abundance: NA; d_gene: NA; CDR3nt: TGTGCCATCAGTGTCGCGGAACAGGGAAGGGGGTATAATTCACCCCTCCACTTT; CDR3aa: CAISVAEQGRGYNSPLHF
v_gene: TRBV21-1; j_gene: TRBJ1-5; abundance: NA; d_gene: NA; CDR3nt: TGTGCCAGCAGCAAAGTGGGACTGCCCGAGGGCAATCAGCCCCAGCATTTT; CDR3aa: CASSKVGLPEGNQPQHF
v_gene: TRBV5-1; j_gene: TRBJ1-6; abundance: few; d_gene: NA; CDR3nt: TGCGCCAGCAGCTTGGACAGGGCCTATTCACCCCTCCACTTT; CDR3aa: CASSLDRAYSPLHF
v_gene: TRBV5-1; j_gene: TRBJ1-1; abundance: NA; d_gene: NA; CDR3nt: TGCGCCAGCAGCTTGTCCAGGCCGAACACTGAAGCTTTCTTT; CDR3aa: CASSLSRPNTEAFF
v_gene: TRBV19; j_gene: TRBJ1-4; abundance: NA; d_gene: NA; CDR3nt: TGTGCCAGTAGTATATATTACAGGCGACATAATGAAAAACTGTTTTTT; CDR3aa: CASSIYYRRHNEKLFF
v_gene: TRBV14; j_gene: TRBJ1-2; abundance: NA; d_gene: TRBD1; CDR3nt: TGTGCCAGCAGCCCCCTGGACAGGCTTGCCAACTATGGCTACACCTTC; CDR3aa: CASSPLDRLANYGYTF
v_gene: TRBV6-4; j_gene: TRBJ2-1; abundance: NA; d_gene: TRBD2; CDR3nt: TGTGCCAGCAGTGAGGGACTAGCGGGGGAGCACAATGAGCAGTTCTTC; CDR3aa: CASSEGLAGEHNEQFF
v_gene: TRBV6-6; j_gene: TRBJ2-3; abundance: NA; d_gene: TRBD1; CDR3nt: TGTGCCAGCAGTCCCCAGGGCAGGGGGACAGATACGCAGTATTTT; CDR3aa: CASSPQGRGTDTQYF
v_gene: TRBV14; j_gene: TRBJ2-7; abundance: NA; d_gene: TRBD1; CDR3nt: TGTGCCAGCAGCCTCACCTCTCCTGACAGGGGGGCCTACGAGCAGTACTTC; CDR3aa: CASSLTSPDRGAYEQYF
v_gene: TRBV30; j_gene: TRBJ1-2; abundance: NA; d_gene: TRBD1; CDR3nt: TGTGCCTGGATTCGGGACAGGAGTTCTAACTATGGCTACACCTTC; CDR3aa: CAWIRDRSSNYGYTF
v_gene: TRBV19; j_gene: TRBJ2-5; abundance: NA; d_gene: TRBD1; CDR3nt: TGTGCCAGTAGTATGGACAGGTCCGGCCAGGAGACCCAGTACTTC; CDR3aa: CASSMDRSGQETQYF
v_gene: TRBV11-3; j_gene: TRBJ2-6; abundance: NA; d_gene: NA; CDR3nt: TGTGCCAGCAGCTCCGGCACAGGGAACCCTGGGGCCAACGTCCTGACTTTC; CDR3aa: CASSSGTGNPGANVLTF
v_gene: TRBV7-2; j_gene: TRBJ2-3; abundance: NA; d_gene: TRBD2; CDR3nt: TGTGCCAGCAGCTACGACGGACTACTAGCGGGGGGCACAGATACGCAGTATTTT; CDR3aa: CASSYDGLLAGGTDTQYF
v_gene: TRBV9; j_gene: TRBJ2-2; abundance: NA; d_gene: NA; CDR3nt: TGTGCCAGCAGCGTATTACAGGTTAACACCGGGGAGCTGTTTTTT; CDR3aa: CASSVLQVNTGELFF
v_gene: TRBV5-1; j_gene: TRBJ1-1; abundance: NA; d_gene: TRBD1; CDR3nt: TGCGCCAGCAGCGTCTCCTCAGGGGGACTGAACACTGAAGCTTTCTTT; CDR3aa: CASSVSSGGLNTEAFF
v_gene: TRBV6-1; j_gene: TRBJ1-2; abundance: NA; d_gene: NA; CDR3nt: TGTGCCAGCAGTGAAGGACATGTCGAGGGCTACACCTTC; CDR3aa: CASSEGHVEGYTF
v_gene: TRBV6-5; j_gene: TRBJ2-7; abundance: NA; d_gene: NA; CDR3nt: TGTGCCAGCAGTTACCTGGACAGAACCTACGAGCAGTACTTC; CDR3aa: CASSYLDRTYEQYF
v_gene: TRBV5-6; j_gene: TRBJ2-4; abundance: NA; d_gene: TRBD1; CDR3nt: TGTGCCAGCAGCGCTCTCCTTGATCGGGAGCAGGGGGCTCGAGGGGTTTGGTACTTC; CDR3aa: CASSALLDREQGARGVWYF
v_gene: TRBV9; j_gene: TRBJ2-7; abundance: NA; d_gene: NA; CDR3nt: TGTGCCAGCAGCGCCTATGGGGGGAGTTACGAGCAGTACTTC; CDR3aa: CASSAYGGSYEQYF
v_gene: TRBV6-1; j_gene: TRBJ1-3; abundance: NA; d_gene: TRBD1; CDR3nt: TGTGCCAGCAGTGGGACAGGGGGGAACACCATATATTTT; CDR3aa: CASSGTGGNTIYF
v_gene: TRBV5-1; j_gene: TRBJ1-2; abundance: once; d_gene: TRBD1; CDR3nt: TGCGCCAGCAGCCGCACGACAGGGGCCGACTATGGCTACACCTTC; CDR3aa: CASSRTTGADYGYTF
v_gene: TRBV6-4; j_gene: TRBJ2-3; abundance: NA; d_gene: NA; CDR3nt: TGTGCCAGCAGTGACTCGTACATGCAGTATTTT; CDR3aa: CASSDSYMQYF
v_gene: TRBV5-1; j_gene: TRBJ2-7; abundance: few; d_gene: NA; CDR3nt: TGCGCCAGCAGGCTGACAAGCTCCTACGAGCAGTACTTC; CDR3aa: CASRLTSSYEQYF
v_gene: TRBV6-1; j_gene: TRBJ1-2; abundance: NA; d_gene: TRBD1; CDR3nt: TGTGCCAGCAGTGTGATGGACAGGGATAATGGCTACACCTTC; CDR3aa: CASSVMDRDNGYTF
v_gene: TRBV6-4; j_gene: TRBJ2-2; abundance: NA; d_gene: TRBD2; CDR3nt: TGTGCCAGCAGTGACTCGGGACTAGATTCCACCGGGGAGCTGTTTTTT; CDR3aa: CASSDSGLDSTGELFF
v_gene: TRBV18; j_gene: TRBJ1-1; abundance: NA; d_gene: TRBD1; CDR3nt: TGTGCCAGCTCACCGACCGGGACAGAGAACACTGAAGCTTTCTTT; CDR3aa: CASSPTGTENTEAFF
v_gene: TRBV5-5; j_gene: TRBJ2-7; abundance: NA; d_gene: TRBD1; CDR3nt: TGTGCCAGCAGCTTGGTTGTTGGATTGAGGACAGGTTCCGAGCAGTACTTC; CDR3aa: CASSLVVGLRTGSEQYF
v_gene: TRBV19; j_gene: TRBJ1-6; abundance: NA; d_gene: NA; CDR3nt: TGTGCCAGTAGTTTAGGGGACTACGTACATTCACCCCTCCACTTT; CDR3aa: CASSLGDYVHSPLHF
v_gene: TRBV4-1; j_gene: TRBJ2-7; abundance: NA; d_gene: TRBD2; CDR3nt: TGCGCCAGCAGCCAAGAGGGACTAGCGGGGGCGACCTACGAGCAGTACTTC; CDR3aa: CASSQEGLAGATYEQYF
v_gene: TRBV10-3; j_gene: TRBJ1-2; abundance: NA; d_gene: NA; CDR3nt: TGTGCCATCAGTACAACCGGGACACCTTATGGCTACACCTTC; CDR3aa: CAISTTGTPYGYTF
v_gene: TRBV11-2; j_gene: TRBJ2-2; abundance: NA; d_gene: NA; CDR3nt: TGTGCCAGCAGCTTAAACTCAGGGTACACCGGGGAGCTGTTTTTT; CDR3aa: CASSLNSGYTGELFF
v_gene: TRBV4-1; j_gene: TRBJ2-7; abundance: once; d_gene: NA; CDR3nt: TGCGCCAGCAGCCTATCGGTTTCATACGAGCAGTACTTC; CDR3aa: CASSLSVSYEQYF